This T cell receptor (beta chain) comes out of a study of cytomegalovirus exposure and HLA in healthy donors. Concerning this clone: Its antigen is currently unknown.

Trimming shortened V by 5 bases and J by 1 base, and 8 bases separated the two germline ends. This CDR3 comprises 13 residues. Germline V gene lookup returns CDR1 SGHTA and CDR2 FQGTGA. PCR amplification relied on 60 Vbeta primers (plus 13 Jbeta primers). The table came from immunoSEQ multiplex PCR; TCRdb's copy has only in-frame clones and leaves some out. The table records about 200,000 clones, approximately 80% of them present only once. The study, taken as a whole, reports: When a later analysis compared HLA-associated TCR beta chains with equally common others, the HLA-associated chains turned out to be more clonally expanded and to have lower generation probabilities. With further analysis later on, most CMV-associated TCR beta chains appeared HLA-restricted. Follow-up analysis later connected one missense variant in DCLRE1C with trimming of TCR beta V- and J-genes. Roughly uniform sequencing depth across donors was assumed, possibly incorrectly.

The chain has TRBV7-3 and TRBJ1-1, with D perhaps matching TRBD1 (5 bases). The TCR was taken from a woman in her thirties in good health and CMV-seronegative. Sequenced: PBMCs. CDR3 nucleotides: TGTGCCAGCAGCCCAGGACAGAACACTGAAGCTTTCTTT. Its translation: CASSPGQNTEAFF.